This T cell receptor beta chain was found in a study of blood T cell repertoires in COVID-19. Study context: The United States, Italy and Spain provided the acute and convalescent COVID-19 samples. Nucleic acid was either cDNA or gDNA, and it came from T cells, B-cell-depleted T cells, or PBMCs.

TCRdb's table, derived via immunoSEQ multiplex PCR, lists solely in-frame clones and lacks some. This table holds 150,000 to 200,000 clones, more than 75% found once. This CDR3 is 20 amino acids long. After removal of 2 bases from V and 3 bases from J, the junction contained 21 bases not matched to a gene. Per the germline V gene, CDR1 is LNHDA and CDR2 is SQIVND (reference sequence). Sequenced material: peripheral blood. The receptor's source is a woman aged 45-65 years with active or convalescent COVID-19. This chain links TRBV19 with TRBJ1-1, with 7 bases that match TRBD1. This chain's CDR3 is CASSILRSFRQGATYTEAFF. The CDR3 DNA reads TGTGCCAGTAGTATACTCCGTTCTTTTCGACAGGGCGCTACCTACACTGAAGCTTTCTTT.